The rows below give T cell receptor beta chains drawn from one sample of a study of neurological immune-mediated disorders. MiXCR was run by TCRdb on the 5' RACE reads, yielding one entry per CDR3 protein. The table records tens of thousands of distinct CDR3 sequences, around 4% of them present only once. Sample: PBMCs. These receptors all come from a man younger than 40 with multiple sclerosis. CDR3s include the opening cysteine and the closing phenylalanine or tryptophan. The order of the fields is V gene, clone size, D gene, J gene, CDR3 DNA, CDR3 protein. The D gene is left open where the match is weak. Size is omitted from some rows. Given values are once, few, many or a class for expanded clones.

v_call: TRBV7-9; clone_size: many; d_call: TRBD1; j_call: TRBJ1-3; cdr3_nt: TGTGCCAGCATCAAGGGGGCCTCTGGAAACACCATATATTTT; cdr3_aa: CASIKGASGNTIYF
v_call: TRBV20-1; clone_size: many; d_call: TRBD2; j_call: TRBJ2-3; cdr3_nt: TGCAGTGCTACACGGACTAGCGGTTCCACAGATACGCAGTATTTT; cdr3_aa: CSATRTSGSTDTQYF
v_call: TRBV3-1; clone_size: many; d_call: -; j_call: TRBJ1-4; cdr3_nt: TGTGCCAGCAGCCAAGACAGGACGACAAAACTGTTTTTT; cdr3_aa: CASSQDRTTKLFF
v_call: TRBV5-5; clone_size: many; d_call: -; j_call: TRBJ2-5; cdr3_nt: TGTGCCAGCAGCTTGGCCGTGTCATCAGGAGAGACCCAGTACTTC; cdr3_aa: CASSLAVSSGETQYF
v_call: TRBV20-1; clone_size: many; d_call: -; j_call: TRBJ2-6; cdr3_nt: TGCAGTGCTAGATCGGAGGTAACGGGTGGGGCCAACGTCCTGACTTTC; cdr3_aa: CSARSEVTGGANVLTF
v_call: TRBV20-1; clone_size: many; d_call: -; j_call: TRBJ2-1; cdr3_nt: TGCAGTGCTGCGGCCCGGGGCAATGAGCAGTTCTTC; cdr3_aa: CSAAARGNEQFF
v_call: TRBV7-2; clone_size: many; d_call: TRBD2; j_call: TRBJ2-5; cdr3_nt: TGTGCCAGCAGCTTATGGGAGCGGGGGCTTCAAGGGACCCAGTACTTC; cdr3_aa: CASSLWERGLQGTQYF
v_call: TRBV3-1; clone_size: many; d_call: -; j_call: TRBJ1-2; cdr3_nt: TGTGCCAGCAGCCAACGGGGAGGGGAGACCTTC; cdr3_aa: CASSQRGGETF
v_call: TRBV20-1; clone_size: many; d_call: TRBD2; j_call: TRBJ2-1; cdr3_nt: TGCAGTGCTAGTAAGGGACTAGCGGGAGCTAGTGAGCAGTTCTTC; cdr3_aa: CSASKGLAGASEQFF
v_call: TRBV5-1; clone_size: many; d_call: -; j_call: TRBJ1-1; cdr3_nt: TGCGCCAGCAGCTTGAGGACAGAAGTTATGAACACTGAAGCTTTCTTT; cdr3_aa: CASSLRTEVMNTEAFF
v_call: TRBV7-3; clone_size: many; d_call: -; j_call: TRBJ2-3; cdr3_nt: TGTGCCAGCAGCTCCAGTCTCACAGATACGCAGTATTTT; cdr3_aa: CASSSSLTDTQYF
v_call: TRBV20-1; clone_size: many; d_call: -; j_call: TRBJ1-1; cdr3_nt: TGCAGTGCTAGAGATCTCGGGGGGGCGCTGGGCACTGAAGCTTTCTTT; cdr3_aa: CSARDLGGALGTEAFF
v_call: TRBV10-3; clone_size: many; d_call: -; j_call: TRBJ2-6; cdr3_nt: TGTGCCATCAGAGGGGAATCTGGGGCCAACGTCCTGACTTTC; cdr3_aa: CAIRGESGANVLTF
v_call: TRBV5-1; clone_size: many; d_call: -; j_call: TRBJ1-1; cdr3_nt: TGCGCCAGCAGCTTGGACAGTAACACTGAAGCTTTCTTT; cdr3_aa: CASSLDSNTEAFF
v_call: TRBV20-1; clone_size: many; d_call: -; j_call: TRBJ2-7; cdr3_nt: TGCAGTGCTAGAGCTTCGGGGCAGCCTGCCTACGAGCAGTACTTC; cdr3_aa: CSARASGQPAYEQYF
v_call: TRBV2; clone_size: -; d_call: TRBD1; j_call: TRBJ1-3; cdr3_nt: TGTGTCAGCAGGCCAACAGGGGGTCGTAACACCATATATTTT; cdr3_aa: CVSRPTGGRNTIYF
v_call: TRBV7-9; clone_size: many; d_call: -; j_call: TRBJ2-1; cdr3_nt: TGTGCCAGCAGCTTAGCTGGGGCTCGGGATGAGCAGTTCTTC; cdr3_aa: CASSLAGARDEQFF
v_call: TRBV7-9; clone_size: many; d_call: -; j_call: TRBJ2-6; cdr3_nt: TGTGCCAGCAGATTCAGCGTTTCTGGGGCCAACGTCCTGACTTTC; cdr3_aa: CASRFSVSGANVLTF
v_call: TRBV25-1; clone_size: many; d_call: -; j_call: TRBJ1-2; cdr3_nt: TGTGCCAGCATGGGAGGGGCAGGGGGCTACACCTTC; cdr3_aa: CASMGGAGGYTF
v_call: TRBV20-1; clone_size: many; d_call: TRBD1; j_call: TRBJ1-1; cdr3_nt: TGCAGTGCCCCACAGGGGAAGAACACTGAAGCTTTCTTT; cdr3_aa: CSAPQGKNTEAFF
v_call: TRBV20-1; clone_size: many; d_call: TRBD2; j_call: TRBJ2-7; cdr3_nt: TGCAGTGCTAGAGAACTAGCGGGAGGGTACGAGCAGTACTTC; cdr3_aa: CSARELAGGYEQYF
v_call: TRBV5-6; clone_size: many; d_call: -; j_call: TRBJ1-2; cdr3_nt: TGTGCCAGCTCCGACGGAACAGGGTCTCTCGGCTACACCTTC; cdr3_aa: CASSDGTGSLGYTF
v_call: TRBV7-8; clone_size: many; d_call: -; j_call: TRBJ2-7; cdr3_nt: TGTGCCAGCAGCTTAGATAGGTTGCGGGAGCAGTACTTC; cdr3_aa: CASSLDRLREQYF
v_call: TRBV11-2; clone_size: many; d_call: -; j_call: TRBJ2-1; cdr3_nt: TGTGCCAGCAGCCCACAGGGCGATGAGCAGTTCTTC; cdr3_aa: CASSPQGDEQFF
v_call: TRBV10-1; clone_size: many; d_call: TRBD1; j_call: TRBJ2-7; cdr3_nt: TGCGCCAGCAGTCCCGGGACAGGGAGCTCCTACGAGCAGTACTTC; cdr3_aa: CASSPGTGSSYEQYF
v_call: TRBV18; clone_size: few; d_call: -; j_call: TRBJ1-1; cdr3_nt: TGTGCCAGCTCACTCTCGAACACTGAAGCTTTCTTT; cdr3_aa: CASSLSNTEAFF
v_call: TRBV7-6; clone_size: many; d_call: -; j_call: TRBJ1-1; cdr3_nt: TGTGCCAGCAGCTTGAGGTCTCTCTTAAGAAAGGACACTGAAGCTTTCTTT; cdr3_aa: CASSLRSLLRKDTEAFF
v_call: TRBV4-2; clone_size: many; d_call: TRBD2; j_call: TRBJ2-1; cdr3_nt: TGTGCCAGCAGCCAAGATCTGGCGGGAGGGGGAACTGAGCAGTTCTTC; cdr3_aa: CASSQDLAGGGTEQFF
v_call: TRBV5-1; clone_size: many; d_call: TRBD1; j_call: TRBJ1-2; cdr3_nt: TGCGCCAGCAGCCGCGACGCGACAGGGGGCTATGGCTACACCTTC; cdr3_aa: CASSRDATGGYGYTF
v_call: TRBV7-9; clone_size: many; d_call: -; j_call: TRBJ2-3; cdr3_nt: TGTGCCAGCAGCACAGGAGATACGCAGTATTTT; cdr3_aa: CASSTGDTQYF
v_call: TRBV19; clone_size: -; d_call: -; j_call: TRBJ1-2; cdr3_nt: TGTGCCAGTACCCTGCAGGGCGATGGCTACACCTTC; cdr3_aa: CASTLQGDGYTF
v_call: TRBV6-5; clone_size: many; d_call: -; j_call: TRBJ2-7; cdr3_nt: TGTGCCAGCAGTTACACGGGCCCCTACGAGCAGTACTTC; cdr3_aa: CASSYTGPYEQYF
v_call: TRBV20-1; clone_size: many; d_call: TRBD1; j_call: TRBJ2-7; cdr3_nt: TGCAGTGCTAGACCTCTGACAGGGGGTACCTACGAGCAGTACTTC; cdr3_aa: CSARPLTGGTYEQYF